This TCR beta chain was sequenced during a study of blood T cell repertoires in COVID-19. The CDR3 has 16 amino acids. Germline CDR1 reads GTSNPN; CDR2 reads SVGIG (reference sequence). The J segment lost 12 bases and the V segment lost 2 bases, leaving 13 bases of the junction unmatched. Researchers sorted participants into cohorts using their self-reported clinical history. The data were produced by immunoSEQ multiplex PCR, yet TCRdb's version contains in-frame clones alone and is incomplete. The sample shows roughly 160,000 clones, roughly 85% of them seen only once. The chain joins TRBV30 to TRBJ2-1, with 13 bases identical to TRBD2. The TCR was taken from a woman aged 70 to 79 in a cohort exposed to, infected with or recovered from COVID-19 (not recorded which). Sequencing was carried out using PBMCs or T cells enriched from blood (not recorded which). The CDR3 region is CAWSRGLAGVISRQFF. Written as DNA, the CDR3 is TGTGCCTGGAGTAGAGGACTAGCGGGAGTGATCTCGCGGCAGTTCTTC.